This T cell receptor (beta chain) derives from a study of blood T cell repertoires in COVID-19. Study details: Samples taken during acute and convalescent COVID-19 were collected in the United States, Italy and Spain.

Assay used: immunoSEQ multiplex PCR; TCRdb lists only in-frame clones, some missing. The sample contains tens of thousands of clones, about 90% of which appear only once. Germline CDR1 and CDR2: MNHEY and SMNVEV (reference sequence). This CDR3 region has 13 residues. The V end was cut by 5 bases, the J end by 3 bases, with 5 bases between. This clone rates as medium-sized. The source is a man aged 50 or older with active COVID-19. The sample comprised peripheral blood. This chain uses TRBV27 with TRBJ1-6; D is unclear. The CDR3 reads CASSVLYNSPLHF. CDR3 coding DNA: TGTGCCAGCAGTGTTCTCTATAATTCACCCCTCCACTTT.